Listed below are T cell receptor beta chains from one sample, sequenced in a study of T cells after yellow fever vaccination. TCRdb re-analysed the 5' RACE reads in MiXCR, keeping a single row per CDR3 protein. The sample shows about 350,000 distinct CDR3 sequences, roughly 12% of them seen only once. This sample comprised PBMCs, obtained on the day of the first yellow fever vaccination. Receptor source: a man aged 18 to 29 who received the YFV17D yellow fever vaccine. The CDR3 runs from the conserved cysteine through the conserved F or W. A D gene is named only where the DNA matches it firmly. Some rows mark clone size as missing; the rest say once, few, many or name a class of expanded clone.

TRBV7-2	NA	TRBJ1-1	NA	CASSLVGQGTEAFF	TGTGCCAGCAGCTTAGTAGGGCAGGGCACTGAAGCTTTCTTT
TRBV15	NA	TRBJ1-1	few	CATSRDSGGRTEAFF	TGTGCCACCAGCAGAGATTCCGGGGGCCGCACTGAAGCTTTCTTT
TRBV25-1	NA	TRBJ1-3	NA	CASILSGAGNTIYF	TGTGCCAGCATACTTTCAGGGGCTGGAAACACCATATATTTT
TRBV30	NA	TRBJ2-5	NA	CAWSPRETQHF	TGTGCCTGGAGTCCTAGGGAGACCCAGCACTTC
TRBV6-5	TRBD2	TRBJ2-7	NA	CASSYSGLAVAYEQYF	TGTGCCAGCAGTTATTCAGGACTAGCGGTGGCCTACGAGCAGTACTTC
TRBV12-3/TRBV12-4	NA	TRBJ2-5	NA	CASSRPGFGKETQYF	TGTGCCAGCAGTCGCCCGGGGTTTGGGAAAGAGACCCAGTACTTC
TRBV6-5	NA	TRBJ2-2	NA	CASSYSRTRQPNTGELFF	TGTGCCAGCAGTTACTCCCGAACCCGACAGCCGAACACCGGGGAGCTGTTTTTT
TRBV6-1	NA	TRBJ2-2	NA	CAILRANTGELFF	TGTGCCATCCTGAGGGCGAACACCGGGGAGCTGTTTTTT
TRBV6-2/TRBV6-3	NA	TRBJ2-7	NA	CASSYSILEGGEQYF	TGTGCCAGCAGTTACTCGATCCTGGAGGGTGGCGAGCAGTACTTC
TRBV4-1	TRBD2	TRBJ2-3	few	CASSQYGGAIDTQYF	TGCGCCAGCAGCCAATACGGGGGGGCCATAGATACGCAGTATTTT
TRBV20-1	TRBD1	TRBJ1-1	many	CSADRRDRVNTEAFF	TGCAGTGCTGATCGACGGGACAGGGTGAACACTGAAGCTTTCTTT
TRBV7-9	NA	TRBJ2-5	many	CASSLVSETQYF	TGTGCCAGCAGCTTGGTATCGGAGACCCAGTACTTC
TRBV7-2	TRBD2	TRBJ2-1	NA	CASSLAHKRGGSNEQFF	TGTGCCAGCAGCTTAGCGCATAAGCGGGGGGGAAGTAATGAGCAGTTCTTC
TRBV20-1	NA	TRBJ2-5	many	CSARDPGRGGETQYF	TGCAGTGCTAGAGATCCGGGCAGGGGGGGGGAGACCCAGTACTTC
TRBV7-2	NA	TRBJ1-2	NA	CASSSESGRGYTF	TGTGCCAGCAGCTCGGAATCGGGTAGGGGCTACACCTTC
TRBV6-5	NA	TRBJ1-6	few	CASSYSSGNSPLHF	TGTGCCAGCAGTTACTCATCGGGTAATTCACCCCTCCACTTT
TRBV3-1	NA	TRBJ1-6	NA	CASSQGVMDSPLHF	TGTGCCAGCAGCCAAGGGGTTATGGATTCACCCCTCCACTTT
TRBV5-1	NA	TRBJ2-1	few	CASSLVGGLNEQFF	TGCGCCAGCAGCTTGGTCGGGGGCCTCAATGAGCAGTTCTTC
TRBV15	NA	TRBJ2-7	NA	CATSRGGPWAGPAYEQYF	TGTGCCACCAGCAGAGGAGGACCCTGGGCAGGGCCCGCCTACGAGCAGTACTTC
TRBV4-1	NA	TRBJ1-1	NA	CASSQPTAKRTEAFF	TGCGCCAGCAGCCAACCAACGGCAAAGAGGACTGAAGCTTTCTTT
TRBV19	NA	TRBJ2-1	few	CASSNFRDLTLRSYNEQFF	TGTGCCAGTAGTAACTTCCGGGACCTAACCCTCAGGTCCTACAATGAGCAGTTCTTC
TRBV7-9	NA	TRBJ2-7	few	CASSRYREQYF	TGTGCCAGCAGCCGATACAGAGAGCAGTACTTC
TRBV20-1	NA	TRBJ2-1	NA	CSASGQVESSYNEQFF	TGCAGTGCTAGCGGCCAAGTCGAAAGCTCCTACAATGAGCAGTTCTTC
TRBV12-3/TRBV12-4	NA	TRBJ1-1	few	CASTPGGGEAFF	TGTGCCAGCACCCCCGGGGGGGGGGAAGCTTTCTTT
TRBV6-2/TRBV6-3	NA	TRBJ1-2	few	CASSYGEFYGYTF	TGTGCCAGCAGTTACGGCGAATTCTATGGCTACACCTTC